This T cell receptor (beta chain) came from a study of tumour-infiltrating T cells in Burkitt lymphoma. Across the study: All epidemiological Burkitt lymphoma subtypes were represented in the cohort. Overall and progression-free survival were predicted by productive clonality.

The germline V and J ends were trimmed by 0 bases and 4 bases, with 11 bases remaining between them. Looked up from germline, CDR1 is SGDLS and CDR2 is YYNGEE. The CDR3 loop spans 15 amino acids. As to this clone: Its antigen is as yet unknown.

Study conclusions and caveats: Public clonotypes, several, appeared across numerous Burkitt lymphoma patients.

Generated by immunoSEQ multiplex PCR, the TCRdb table keeps only in-frame clones and is missing some. The sample holds around 690 clones, approximately 12% seen once. Sequencing input: tumor tissue. J is TRBJ1-3 and V is TRBV9; D unresolved. The clonotype originates from a human donor with Burkitt lymphoma. CDR3 in amino acids: CASSVDGSFGNTIYF. The CDR3 nucleotides read TGTGCCAGCAGCGTAGATGGCTCCTTCGGAAACACCATATATTTT.